Shown below are 9 T cell receptor beta chains from a single sample sequenced in a study of blood T cell repertoires in COVID-19. Using immunoSEQ multiplex PCR, the repertoire was profiled, and TCRdb retains in-frame clones only, with some absent. The data show over 65,000 clones, roughly 90% seen once. The specimen was peripheral blood. The receptors here all came from an elderly woman with acute or convalescent COVID-19.

This chain uses TRBV10-3 with TRBJ1-1; 8 nucleotides align to TRBD1. The CDR3 consists of 13 residues. Germline values: CDR1 ENHRY, CDR2 SYGVKD. V gave up 11 bases and J gave up 6 bases; unmatched junction bases: 11. CDR3 region: CAFKARQGSEAFF. CDR3 nucleotides: TGTGCCTTTAAAGCACGACAGGGGTCTGAAGCTTTCTTT.

The chain joins TRBV7-6 to TRBJ2-5, with 9 positions matching TRBD2. In germline, CDR1 is SGHVS, CDR2 FNYEAQ. The V gene end was trimmed by 1 base and the J gene end by 0 bases; junction bases not matched to a gene: 6. The CDR3 is made up of 17 amino acids. Written as DNA, the CDR3 is TGTGCCAGCAGCTTAGGTTTGACTAGCGGTAACCAAGAGACCCAGTACTTC. Protein: CASSLGLTSGNQETQYF.

This clone came up once. The J gene is TRBJ1-1, the V gene TRBV5-4; 7 positions match TRBD1. CDR3 length equals 14 residues. Germline CDR1 reads SGHNT; CDR2 reads YYREEE (reference sequence). V dropped 4 bases and J dropped 4; count of bases not matched to a gene: 7. DNA for the CDR3: TGTGCCAGCAGCCCGTTAGGGGGCCCCACTGAAGCTTTCTTT. Translating gives CASSPLGGPTEAFF.

The rearrangement uses TRBV6-2 or TRBV6-3 and TRBJ1-5; 8 bases line up with TRBD1. Losses at the gene ends were 6 bases for V and 3 bases for J; bases not matched to a gene: 4. Germline CDR1 is MNHEY and CDR2 is SVGEGT. The CDR3 sequence is 14 residues long. The CDR3 DNA follows: TGTGCCAGCAGCTCCAGGGGGCCCAATCAGCCCCAGCATTTT. It encodes CASSSRGPNQPQHF.

The chain carries TRBV19 and TRBJ2-2, with D unclear. CDR1 LNHDA and CDR2 SQIVND come from the germline V gene (reference sequence). The CDR3 consists of 13 residues. Trimming shortened V by 3 bases and J by 6 bases, and 8 bases separated the two germline ends. The CDR3 nucleotides read TGTGCCAGTAGTATGAAGCCCGCCGGGGAGCTGTTTTTT. Protein: CASSMKPAGELFF.

This rearrangement joins TRBV4-1 to TRBJ1-6; perhaps TRBD1 as D (6 bases). V was cut by 4 bases and J by 6 bases, with 10 bases left in between. Germline V gene sequence: CDR1 MGHRA, CDR2 YSYEKL. The CDR3 runs to 14 residues. CDR3 residues: CASSLDSLNSPLHF. The CDR3 DNA sequence: TGCGCCAGCAGCCTGGACAGCCTTAATTCACCCCTCCACTTT.

This clone was counted a single time. The V and J genes are TRBV12-3 or TRBV12-4 and TRBJ2-7, with D perhaps TRBD2 (5 bases). Deletions cut 7 bases from V and 4 bases from J, with 14 bases between. The CDR3 has 13 amino acids. The CDR3 loop is CASTPGRRYEQYF. The CDR3 coding sequence is TGTGCCAGCACCCCGGGAAGACGTTACGAGCAGTACTTC.

This clone has more than one count but fewer than ten. The chain has TRBV2 and TRBJ2-7, with 7 bases aligning to TRBD1. CDR3 size: 13 residues. V shed 7 bases, J shed 1 base, and the junction held 4 bases outside the gene matches. Germline V lookup: CDR1 SNHLY, CDR2 FYNNEI. CDR3 protein: CASTRQGSYEQYF. The CDR3 nucleotides read TGTGCCAGCACCCGACAGGGTTCCTACGAGCAGTACTTC.

This clone was observed a single time. The chain employs TRBV4-2 and TRBJ1-5, with TRBD1 matching over 9 bases. The V segment lost 1 base and the J segment 6 bases; nucleotides outside the gene matches: 4. The germline CDR1 and CDR2 sequences are LGHNA and YNFKEQ. This CDR3 is 15 amino acids long. CDR3 protein: CASSQGGTGLQPQHF. The CDR3 bases are TGTGCCAGCAGCCAAGGAGGGACAGGGCTTCAGCCCCAGCATTTT.